The rows below give T cell receptor beta chains drawn from one sample of a study of blood T cell repertoires in COVID-19. TCRdb's copy holds only in-frame clones and misses some; the assay was immunoSEQ multiplex PCR. The table includes about 220,000 clones, approximately 92% detected once. The sample comprised PBMCs or T cells enriched from blood (not recorded which). The receptors were gathered from a woman between 18 and 29 years old in a cohort exposed to, infected with or recovered from COVID-19 (not recorded which). Each CDR3 is given with its conserved first and last residue. The D gene is left open where the match is weak. The size field is filled for only some rows; it gives once, few, many or a size class.

- TRBJ2-5 13 TRBV5-1 - CASSLISQETQYF TGCGCCAGCAGCTTGATCAGCCAAGAGACCCAGTACTTC
few TRBJ1-2 13 TRBV21-1 - CASSRNVSGGYTF TGTGCCAGCAGCAGGAACGTATCGGGGGGCTACACCTTC
- TRBJ1-1 15 TRBV6-5 TRBD1 CASSQIAGQSTEAFF TGTGCCAGCAGCCAGATAGCGGGACAGAGCACTGAAGCTTTCTTT
- TRBJ1-2 16 TRBV6-5 - CASSYSTAGLNYGYTF TGTGCCAGCAGTTACTCCACGGCAGGGCTAAACTATGGCTACACCTTC
- TRBJ2-4 15 TRBV4-1 TRBD2 CASSHPTSEQNIQYF TGCGCCAGCAGCCACCCGACTAGCGAGCAAAACATTCAGTACTTC
- TRBJ1-1 15 TRBV7-6 - CASSLASTGGTEAFF TGTGCCAGCAGCTTAGCGTCTACGGGGGGGACTGAAGCTTTCTTT
- TRBJ1-1 14 TRBV18 - CASSPGGLNTEAFF TGTGCCAGCTCACCAGGCGGCCTGAACACTGAAGCTTTCTTT
- TRBJ2-5 14 TRBV18 TRBD1 CASSRRDSQETQYF TGTGCCAGCTCACGACGGGACAGCCAAGAGACCCAGTACTTC
- TRBJ1-6 14 TRBV3-1/TRBV3-2 - CASSPRTYNSPLHF TGTGCCAGCAGCCCGCGAACCTATAATTCACCCCTCCACTTT
- TRBJ1-1 15 TRBV6-5 TRBD1 CASSSPGTGNTEAFF TGTGCCAGCAGTTCACCCGGGACAGGGAACACTGAAGCTTTCTTT
- TRBJ2-7 15 TRBV19 TRBD2 CASSIDGGGSYEQYF TGTGCCAGTAGTATAGACGGCGGGGGCTCCTACGAGCAGTACTTC
- TRBJ1-2 15 TRBV7-9 - CASSLARVRINGYTF TGTGCCAGCAGCTTAGCGCGCGTTCGTATTAATGGCTACACCTTC
- TRBJ1-6 15 TRBV19 TRBD1 CASSTDRPGESPLHF TGTGCCAGTTCGACGGACAGGCCAGGAGAGTCACCCCTCCACTTT
- TRBJ2-3 18 TRBV5-1 TRBD2 CASSLVYAKRGSTDTQYF TGCGCCAGCAGCTTGGTGTATGCGAAGCGGGGTAGCACAGATACGCAGTATTTT
- TRBJ1-2 12 TRBV12-3/TRBV12-4 - CASSFMENGYTF TGTGCCAGCAGTTTCATGGAGAATGGCTACACCTTC
- TRBJ1-1 12 TRBV28 - CASSAAATEAFF TGTGCCAGCAGTGCCGCGGCAACTGAAGCTTTCTTT
- TRBJ2-7 14 TRBV30 TRBD1 CAWNSVAGGYEQYF TGTGCCTGGAACTCCGTGGCAGGGGGCTACGAGCAGTACTTC
- TRBJ2-3 12 TRBV5-1 - CASRVNADTQYF TGCGCCAGCAGAGTAAACGCGGATACGCAGTATTTT
- TRBJ1-3 12 TRBV7-6 - CASSLLGNTIYF TGTGCCAGCAGCCTCTTAGGAAACACCATATATTTT
- TRBJ1-4 15 TRBV2 TRBD1 CASSETGGVNEKLFF TGTGCCAGCAGTGAAACAGGGGGTGTTAATGAAAAACTGTTTTTT
- TRBJ1-3 12 TRBV7-9 - CASSLPGTPGYF TGTGCCAGCAGCCTTCCCGGAACACCGGGATATTTT
- TRBJ2-7 16 TRBV11-2 - CASSLEVIELSYEQYF TGTGCCAGCAGCTTAGAGGTGATTGAACTTTCCTACGAGCAGTACTTC
- TRBJ1-4 13 TRBV29-1 - CSVEGGGNEKLFF TGCAGCGTTGAAGGGGGAGGGAATGAAAAACTGTTTTTT
- TRBJ2-3 13 TRBV12-3/TRBV12-4 TRBD1 CASSTGTADTQYF TGTGCCAGCAGTACCGGGACAGCTGATACGCAGTATTTT
- TRBJ1-5 14 TRBV2 TRBD1 CASSRDRNLQPQHF TGTGCCAGCAGCCGGGACAGGAACCTCCAGCCCCAGCATTTT
- TRBJ2-1 17 TRBV18 TRBD2 CASSPPSGTSGSDEQFF TGTGCCAGCTCACCACCATCCGGGACTAGCGGGAGCGATGAGCAGTTCTTC
- TRBJ2-2 18 TRBV9 TRBD2 CASSVGLAGDPATGELFF TGTGCCAGCAGCGTAGGACTAGCGGGGGACCCGGCCACCGGGGAGCTGTTTTTT
- TRBJ2-3 14 TRBV4-1 - CASKMGQGTDTQYF TGCGCCAGCAAAATGGGACAAGGCACAGATACGCAGTATTTT
- TRBJ1-6 11 TRBV2 - CASRRASPLHF TGTGCCAGCAGACGAGCTTCACCCCTCCACTTT
- TRBJ2-1 16 TRBV27 TRBD2 CASSSLLAGEYNEQFF TGTGCCAGCAGTTCCTTACTAGCGGGGGAGTACAATGAGCAGTTCTTC
- TRBJ2-1 14 TRBV4-2 TRBD2 CASSQEREFNEQFF TGTGCCAGCAGCCAAGAGCGGGAGTTCAATGAGCAGTTCTTC
- TRBJ2-1 15 TRBV5-4 TRBD2 CASSPLLARNDEQFF TGTGCCAGCAGCCCCTTACTAGCGAGGAACGATGAGCAGTTCTTC
few TRBJ1-2 17 TRBV27 TRBD1 CASSSMLKTGTFYGYTF TGTGCCAGCAGTTCCATGCTAAAGACAGGGACTTTTTATGGCTACACCTTC
- TRBJ1-1 15 TRBV11-3 TRBD1 CASSLPGGANTEAFF TGTGCCAGCAGCTTACCAGGGGGCGCGAACACTGAAGCTTTCTTT
- TRBJ1-4 14 TRBV6-6 TRBD1 CASSVTGMDEKLFF TGTGCCAGCAGCGTGACAGGGATGGATGAAAAACTGTTTTTT
many TRBJ2-7 15 TRBV4-1 TRBD2 CASSPGLAGLSEQYF TGCGCCAGCAGCCCGGGACTAGCGGGACTAAGCGAGCAGTACTTC
- TRBJ2-7 16 TRBV10-1 TRBD1 CASSESRGQGWNEQYF TGCGCCAGCAGTGAGTCGAGGGGACAGGGGTGGAACGAGCAGTACTTC
once TRBJ1-2 17 TRBV5-1 - CASSLPAGGVPDYGYTF TGCGCCAGCAGCTTGCCGGCAGGTGGCGTTCCTGACTATGGCTACACCTTC
- TRBJ1-2 16 TRBV3-1/TRBV3-2 - CASSQVKGLIPYGYTF TGTGCCAGCAGCCAAGTAAAGGGGCTGATCCCCTATGGCTACACCTTC
- TRBJ2-3 16 TRBV5-4 TRBD2 CASSLAGGSYTDTQYF TGTGCCAGCAGCTTGGCCGGCGGGAGTTACACAGATACGCAGTATTTT